One sample yielded the 17 T cell receptor beta chains listed below, sequenced in a study of blood T cell repertoires in COVID-19. Produced via immunoSEQ multiplex PCR; TCRdb's table is partial and in-frame only. Among about 170,000 clones listed, 70% to 90% were seen once. Sequenced material: peripheral blood. The receptors here all came from an elderly woman with COVID-19, enrolled during active disease.

This clone occurred a few times. The chain is built from TRBV5-1 and TRBJ2-2; TRBD2 aligns across 7 bases. V trimming: 1 base; J trimming: 4 bases; junction bases outside the gene matches: 1. CDR3 length equals 14 residues. Germline CDR1 reads SGHRS; CDR2 reads YFSETQ. The CDR3 DNA is TGCGCCAGCAGCTTGAGCGGGATCACCGGGGAGCTGTTTTTT. Protein: CASSLSGITGELFF.

This clone was counted a single time. The chain uses TRBV7-6 and TRBJ2-1, with 14 bases matching TRBD2. Germline CDR1 reads SGHVS; CDR2 reads FNYEAQ. The trim removed 5 bases at V and 7 bases at J, leaving 10 bases unmatched. The CDR3 runs to 17 residues. The chain's CDR3 is CASSRFPGLAGENEQFF. CDR3 coding DNA: TGTGCCAGCAGCCGATTTCCGGGACTAGCGGGGGAAAATGAGCAGTTCTTC.

The V and J genes are TRBV6-4 and TRBJ2-2; 8 positions match TRBD2. CDR1 is MRHNA and CDR2 is SNTAGT in the germline V gene. The J segment lost 7 bases and the V segment lost 6 bases, leaving 10 bases of the junction unmatched. CDR3 length: 15 residues. The CDR3 loop is CASSPGTSWIGELFF. CDR3 bases: TGTGCCAGCAGCCCGGGGACTAGTTGGATCGGGGAGCTGTTTTTT.

The chain employs TRBV18 and TRBJ1-5, with D tentatively TRBD1 (5 bases). V was clipped by 2 bases and J by 2 bases, with 10 bases between them. CDR1 is KGHSH, CDR2 LQKENI, per germline. There are 15 residues in the CDR3. This CDR3 reads CASSPAGGGNQPQHF. CDR3 nucleotides: TGTGCCAGCTCACCAGCGGGGGGGGGCAATCAGCCCCAGCATTTT.

This chain uses TRBV5-1 with TRBJ2-5, with TRBD2 matching 9 bases. Unmatched junction bases numbered 7, after V lost 0 bases and J lost 4 bases. The CDR3 spans 16 residues. The germline gives CDR1 SGHRS, CDR2 YFSETQ. CDR3 in amino acids: CASSLEIAGARETQYF. The CDR3 DNA reads TGCGCCAGCAGCTTGGAGATAGCGGGAGCTCGAGAGACCCAGTACTTC. Drawing the rest from reference TRBV5-1 and TRBJ2-5, the complete variable domain is KAGVTQTPRYLIKTRGQQVTLSCSPISGHRSVSWYQQTPGQGLQFLFEYFSETQRNKGNFPGRFSGRQFSNSRSEMNVSTLELGDSALYLCASSLEIAGARETQYFGPGTRLLVL.

This clone was seen a single time. The genes are TRBV6-2 or TRBV6-3 and TRBJ1-5; D is ambiguous. V shed 0 bases and J shed 4 bases, with 4 bases lying between them. From germline, CDR1 is MNHEY and CDR2 SVGEGT. CDR3 length: 13 residues. The CDR3: CASSYSENQPQHF. CDR3 DNA sequence: TGTGCCAGCAGTTACTCGGAGAATCAGCCCCAGCATTTT.

The V gene is TRBV7-2, the J gene TRBJ2-1; 9 bases map to TRBD1. The CDR3 extends over 16 amino acids. V was pared by 1 base and J by 7 bases, with 8 bases of the junction left unmatched. Germline values: CDR1 SGHTA, CDR2 FQGNSA. CDR3 sequence: CASSLDRTGVTNEQFF. The CDR3, as DNA: TGTGCCAGCAGCTTAGATCGGACAGGGGTAACAAATGAGCAGTTCTTC.

The rearrangement links TRBV5-1 to TRBJ2-6; D may be TRBD1 (5 bases). This CDR3 region has 16 residues. From germline, CDR1 is SGHRS and CDR2 YFSETQ. Trimming took 1 base from V and 0 from J, leaving 8 bases between them. CDR3 amino acids: CASSLQGNSGANVLTF. DNA of the CDR3: TGCGCCAGCAGCTTGCAGGGTAACTCTGGGGCCAACGTCCTGACTTTC.

The CDR3 spells CASSPPAENSPLHF. As DNA, the CDR3 is TGTGCCAGCTCACCACCGGCGGAAAATTCACCCCTCCACTTT. This chain connects TRBV18 to TRBJ1-6; no firm D call. CDR1 is KGHSH, CDR2 LQKENI, per germline. V was clipped by 0 bases and J by 7 bases, with 7 bases between them. This CDR3 has 14 amino acids.

The chain joins TRBV28 to TRBJ1-2; D gene uncertain. Germline-derived CDR1 and CDR2 are MDHEN and SYDVKM. The CDR3 is 12 residues long. The V and J ends lost 3 bases and 8 bases respectively, with 10 bases between them. The CDR3 DNA reads TGTGCCAGCAGTTTCCCCCCCGCGGGCTACACCTTC. Its translation is CASSFPPAGYTF.

This clone has a single count. The chain employs TRBV10-3 and TRBJ2-7; D ambiguous. Trimming took 2 bases from V and 2 from J, leaving 10 bases between them. CDR1 is ENHRY and CDR2 is SYGVKD in the germline V gene. The CDR3 has 14 residues. The CDR3 sequence is CAISEVNRPYEQYF. CDR3 sequence (DNA): TGTGCCATCAGTGAGGTAAACAGACCCTACGAGCAGTACTTC.

The chain joins TRBV11-3 to TRBJ1-6; 9 bases agree with TRBD1. The CDR3 sequence is 14 residues long. Germline assignment: CDR1 SGHNT and CDR2 YENEEA. Trimming at V came to 5 bases and at J to 9 bases, leaving 5 bases not matched to a gene. The CDR3 loop reads CASSRTGGGSPLHF. In DNA form, the CDR3 reads TGTGCCAGCAGCCGAACAGGGGGCGGTTCACCCCTCCACTTT.

The V call is TRBV19, the J call TRBJ2-7; D possibly corresponds to TRBD1 (5 bases). The CDR3 is made up of 12 amino acids. Germline V CDR1 and CDR2: LNHDA, SQIVND (reference sequence). Trimming took 3 bases from V and 3 from J, leaving 6 bases between them. The CDR3 DNA is TGTGCCAGTAGTATTAGGGGCTACGAGCAGTACTTC. This codes for CASSIRGYEQYF.

V gene TRBV5-6 combines with J gene TRBJ1-1, with D uncertain. V lost 1 base and J 12 bases, leaving 13 bases between the germline ends. Germline loops: CDR1 SGHDT, CDR2 YYEEEE. This CDR3 comprises 12 residues. CDR3: CASSLYGEEPFF. The DNA of the CDR3 is TGTGCCAGCAGCTTGTACGGAGAGGAGCCTTTCTTT. The full variable domain, with the rest looked up from reference TRBV5-6 and TRBJ1-1, is DAGVTQSPTHLIKTRGQQVTLRCSPKSGHDTVSWYQQALGQGPQFIFQYYEEEERQRGNFPDRFSGHQFPNYSSELNVNALLLGDSALYLCASSLYGEEPFFGQGTRLTVV.

V usage is TRBV5-1 and J usage is TRBJ2-3; tentatively, D is TRBD1 (5 bases). From germline, CDR1 is SGHRS and CDR2 YFSETQ. V was cut by 4 bases and J by 0 bases, with 12 bases left in between. CDR3 length: 15 amino acids. The CDR3 DNA sequence: TGCGCCAGCAGCCTAGACAGTGCTAGCACAGATACGCAGTATTTT. Its protein product is CASSLDSASTDTQYF.

The chain recombines TRBV5-8 with TRBJ2-7, with 9 bases identical to TRBD2. With 4 bases clipped from V and 3 bases from J, the junction kept 8 bases outside the gene matches. The germline CDR1 and CDR2 sequences are SGHTS and YDEGEE. The CDR3 has 15 residues. DNA of the CDR3: TGTGCCAGCAGCAATTTAGCGGGGGACCGCTACGAGCAGTACTTC. Translated, it gives CASSNLAGDRYEQYF.

J is TRBJ2-3 and V is TRBV19; D possibly corresponds to TRBD2 (5 bases). Trimming shortened V by 10 bases and J by 5 bases, and 16 bases separated the two germline ends. The CDR3 has 13 amino acids. Per germline, CDR1 LNHDA and CDR2 SQIVND (reference sequence). The CDR3 spells CATRPLAGDTQYF. The DNA of the CDR3 is TGTGCCACCAGACCCCTAGCCGGAGATACGCAGTATTTT.